These T cell receptor beta chains were read from a single sample in a study of glioma-infiltrating T cells. TCRdb processed the multiplex PCR reads anew with MiXCR; each CDR3 protein has one entry. The table shows around 130,000 distinct CDR3 sequences, with 24% occurring only once. The sequenced sample consisted of glioma tissue, nonneoplastic brain tissue, or PBMCs (not recorded which). The receptors were sampled from a human donor with low-grade glioma or glioblastoma, undergoing nonglioma brain surgery, or in good health (not recorded which). Each CDR3 is given with its conserved first and last residue. The D gene is left open where the match is weak. Where a row states a size, it is once, few, many or the class of an expanded clone; other rows omit it.

D: -
J: TRBJ2-4
size: few
V: TRBV24-1
CDR3: CATSDSPAGRGAKNIQYF
DNA: TGTGCCACCAGTGATTCCCCGGCCGGACGGGGAGCCAAAAACATTCAGTACTTC

D: -
J: TRBJ2-1
size: -
V: TRBV29-1
CDR3: CSDNGYNEQFF
DNA: TGCAGCGACAATGGGTACAATGAGCAGTTCTTC

D: TRBD1
J: TRBJ1-5
size: few
V: TRBV6-1
CDR3: CASKTGVNQPQHF
DNA: TGTGCCAGCAAAACAGGGGTCAATCAGCCCCAGCATTTT

D: TRBD1
J: TRBJ1-1
size: few
V: TRBV14
CDR3: CASSPQGGRSEAFF
DNA: TGTGCCAGCAGCCCCCAGGGGGGGCGAAGTGAAGCTTTCTTT

D: TRBD2
J: TRBJ2-3
size: many
V: TRBV20-1
CDR3: CSAPAGGLSVVLTDTQYF
DNA: TGCAGTGCTCCTGCGGGGGGGCTGAGTGTCGTACTTACAGATACGCAGTATTTT

D: -
J: TRBJ1-1
size: once
V: TRBV5-1
CDR3: CASSQGVRGTEAFF
DNA: TGCGCCAGCAGCCAAGGGGTTAGGGGCACTGAAGCTTTCTTT

D: TRBD1
J: TRBJ2-1
size: few
V: TRBV7-3
CDR3: CASSLYRDREGDEQFF
DNA: TGTGCCAGCAGCTTATACAGGGACAGGGAAGGAGATGAGCAGTTCTTC

D: -
J: TRBJ2-5
size: -
V: TRBV20-1
CDR3: CSARDPWGGGDQETQYF
DNA: TGCAGTGCTAGAGACCCCTGGGGGGGGGGCGACCAAGAGACCCAGTACTTC

D: -
J: TRBJ2-2
size: many
V: TRBV6-6
CDR3: CASSYRPGNANTGELFF
DNA: TGTGCCAGCAGTTACCGCCCCGGGAACGCGAACACCGGGGAGCTGTTTTTT

D: -
J: TRBJ1-2
size: once
V: TRBV2
CDR3: CASSLGGTKTF
DNA: TGTGCCAGCAGTTTAGGGGGGACGAAGACCTTC

D: TRBD2
J: TRBJ2-1
size: -
V: TRBV24-1
CDR3: CATSDGVAGGLDEQFF
DNA: TGTGCCACCAGTGATGGGGTAGCGGGGGGGTTGGATGAGCAGTTCTTC

D: -
J: TRBJ2-3
size: -
V: TRBV7-9
CDR3: CASTVPDTQYF
DNA: TGTGCCAGCACCGTTCCCGATACGCAGTATTTT

D: TRBD1
J: TRBJ1-5
size: -
V: TRBV30
CDR3: CAWSVWGRQGPQPQHF
DNA: TGTGCCTGGAGTGTATGGGGCCGACAGGGACCCCAGCCCCAGCATTTT

D: -
J: TRBJ2-2
size: few
V: TRBV6-4
CDR3: CASSGQSTGELFF
DNA: TGTGCCAGCAGCGGACAGTCCACCGGGGAGCTGTTTTTT

D: TRBD1
J: TRBJ1-2
size: -
V: TRBV12-3/TRBV12-4
CDR3: CASSLRTGTNYGYTF
DNA: TGTGCCAGCAGTCTCCGGACAGGGACTAACTATGGCTACACCTTC

D: TRBD1
J: TRBJ2-3
size: few
V: TRBV29-1
CDR3: CSHGQGKRDTQYF
DNA: TGCAGCCATGGACAGGGTAAACGAGATACGCAGTATTTT

D: -
J: TRBJ1-1
size: few
V: TRBV11-2
CDR3: CASSLSGINEAFF
DNA: TGTGCCAGCAGCTTGTCCGGAATCAATGAAGCTTTCTTT

D: TRBD1
J: TRBJ1-5
size: -
V: TRBV7-9
CDR3: CASSPGQLNNQPQHF
DNA: TGTGCCAGCTCACCGGGACAGCTAAACAATCAGCCCCAGCATTTT

D: -
J: TRBJ1-5
size: many
V: TRBV6-9
CDR3: CASSYSRRGLNQPQHF
DNA: TGTGCCAGCAGTTATTCCCGGAGAGGCCTAAATCAGCCCCAGCATTTT

D: TRBD1
J: TRBJ1-5
size: many
V: TRBV20-1
CDR3: CSAPDRGSNQPQHF
DNA: TGCAGTGCCCCCGACAGGGGTAGCAATCAGCCCCAGCATTTT

D: -
J: TRBJ1-4
size: -
V: TRBV7-9
CDR3: CASSLPFEAGDSATNEKLFF
DNA: TGTGCCAGCAGCCTTCCCTTTGAGGCAGGAGACAGCGCAACTAATGAAAAACTGTTTTTT

D: -
J: TRBJ1-2
size: many
V: TRBV20-1
CDR3: CSASSRYGYTF
DNA: TGCAGTGCTAGTAGCCGTTATGGCTACACCTTC

D: -
J: TRBJ2-1
size: -
V: TRBV7-6
CDR3: CASSLAAGGVMGGADEQFF
DNA: TGTGCCAGCAGCTTAGCTGCGGGTGGGGTCATGGGGGGCGCAGATGAGCAGTTCTTC

D: TRBD1
J: TRBJ2-3
size: few
V: TRBV18
CDR3: CASSPGTGNTQYF
DNA: TGTGCCAGCTCACCAGGGACAGGCAATACGCAGTATTTT

D: -
J: TRBJ1-2
size: many
V: TRBV6-6
CDR3: CASSYSLGAEGYTF
DNA: TGTGCCAGCAGTTACTCTCTCGGGGCGGAGGGCTACACCTTC

D: TRBD1
J: TRBJ1-1
size: many
V: TRBV7-2
CDR3: CASSLISGGDTEAFF
DNA: TGTGCCAGCAGCTTAATCTCAGGGGGCGACACTGAAGCTTTCTTT

D: TRBD2
J: TRBJ2-5
size: many
V: TRBV27
CDR3: CASSFVSPGGQETQYF
DNA: TGTGCCAGCAGTTTTGTTTCGCCGGGGGGTCAAGAGACCCAGTACTTC

D: -
J: TRBJ2-1
size: -
V: TRBV12-3/TRBV12-4
CDR3: CASSNPGRSYNEQFF
DNA: TGTGCCAGCAGTAACCCAGGGCGCTCCTACAATGAGCAGTTCTTC

D: -
J: TRBJ1-5
size: many
V: TRBV20-1
CDR3: CSARGQGLNNQPQHF
DNA: TGCAGTGCTAGGGGGCAGGGATTGAACAATCAGCCCCAGCATTTT

D: TRBD2
J: TRBJ2-3
size: many
V: TRBV7-2
CDR3: CASSPPGGRGTQYF
DNA: TGTGCCAGCAGCCCTCCGGGGGGGCGGGGTACGCAGTATTTT

D: -
J: TRBJ1-2
size: -
V: TRBV14
CDR3: CASSQNSFNYGYTF
DNA: TGTGCCAGCAGCCAAAACAGTTTCAACTATGGCTACACCTTC

D: TRBD1
J: TRBJ1-1
size: many
V: TRBV6-1
CDR3: CASSMTGSAHTEAFF
DNA: TGTGCCAGCAGTATGACAGGGTCGGCTCACACTGAAGCTTTCTTT

D: -
J: TRBJ1-2
size: many
V: TRBV7-8
CDR3: CASSLGEDGYTF
DNA: TGTGCCAGCAGCTTAGGAGAGGATGGCTACACCTTC

D: -
J: TRBJ2-4
size: -
V: TRBV10-3
CDR3: CAISEPKGGLAKNIQYF
DNA: TGTGCCATCAGTGAGCCAAAGGGAGGACTAGCCAAAAACATTCAGTACTTC

D: TRBD1
J: TRBJ1-5
size: -
V: TRBV11-2
CDR3: CASSAPGQNQPQNF
DNA: TGTGCCAGCAGCGCTCCGGGACAGAATCAGCCCCAGAATTTT

D: -
J: TRBJ1-5
size: many
V: TRBV28
CDR3: CASSFGQPQHF
DNA: TGTGCCAGCAGTTTCGGTCAGCCCCAGCATTTT

D: -
J: TRBJ2-1
size: many
V: TRBV7-2
CDR3: CASSLGGGVLYNEQFF
DNA: TGTGCCAGCAGCTTAGGAGGCGGGGTGCTCTACAATGAGCAGTTCTTC

D: TRBD1
J: TRBJ1-5
size: -
V: TRBV20-1
CDR3: CSATTKRDRGPRPPQHF
DNA: TGCAGTGCTACCACTAAACGGGACAGGGGGCCCCGGCCGCCCCAGCATTTT

D: -
J: TRBJ1-1
size: -
V: TRBV19
CDR3: CASSLRNEAFF
DNA: TGTGCCAGTAGTCTCAGGAATGAAGCTTTCTTT

D: -
J: TRBJ2-5
size: many
V: TRBV6-6
CDR3: CASSYGTEGETQYF
DNA: TGTGCCAGCAGTTACGGGACGGAGGGAGAGACCCAGTACTTC

D: TRBD2
J: TRBJ2-1
size: -
V: TRBV7-6
CDR3: CASSPTSGGGPNEQFF
DNA: TGTGCCAGCAGCCCCACCAGCGGGGGGGGCCCGAATGAGCAGTTCTTC